This is a list of T cell receptor beta chains from one sample in a study of identical twins. In TCRdb, the 5' RACE reads were re-called with MiXCR into one record per CDR3 protein. Found here are 250,000 to 350,000 distinct CDR3 sequences, roughly 10% of them singletons; the top ten hold roughly 7%. This same sample was also part of a study on yellow fever vaccine responses in identical twins.

Sequencing input: CD8+ T cells sorted from blood. All receptors come from a woman between 18 and 29 years old in good health. Both conserved end residues are part of each CDR3. D genes are given only for firm matches. Clone size, where shown, is once, few, many, or a class for clones that have expanded.

>TRBD1|many|TRBJ2-7|TRBV4-1
CASSPGTGNEQYF
TGCGCCAGCAGCCCGGGGACAGGGAACGAGCAGTACTTC
>TRBD2|many|TRBJ2-4|TRBV20-1
CSAREVSGTGNIQYF
TGCAGTGCCAGGGAAGTTAGCGGGACGGGAAACATTCAGTACTTC
>TRBD1|many|TRBJ2-1|TRBV20-1
CSARLDREQFF
TGCAGTGCTAGACTGGACAGGGAGCAGTTCTTC
>TRBD1|few|TRBJ2-7|TRBV5-5
CASSLESPGQGLYEQYF
TGTGCCAGCAGCCTGGAGTCCCCGGGACAGGGACTTTACGAGCAGTACTTC
>TRBD1|.|TRBJ2-7|TRBV11-1
CASSSTGGEEYYEQYF
TGTGCCAGCAGCAGTACAGGGGGCGAAGAATACTACGAGCAGTACTTC
>TRBD2|.|TRBJ2-7|TRBV20-1
CSAPSRGNSYEQYF
TGCAGTGCTCCCTCGCGGGGGAACTCCTACGAGCAGTACTTC
>.|few|TRBJ2-1|TRBV4-3
CASSQVERILGSHNEQFF
TGCGCCAGCAGCCAAGTCGAGCGGATTCTGGGGTCCCACAATGAGCAGTTCTTC
>.|.|TRBJ2-2|TRBV7-8
CASSPGVGAGELFF
TGTGCCAGCAGCCCCGGGGTCGGCGCCGGGGAGCTGTTTTTT
>.|many|TRBJ2-7|TRBV10-2
CASSEGELYEQYF
TGCGCCAGCAGTGAGGGGGAGCTATACGAGCAGTACTTC
>TRBD1|.|TRBJ2-7|TRBV14
CASRSGQVDEQYF
TGTGCCAGCAGGTCCGGACAGGTTGACGAGCAGTACTTC
>TRBD2|.|TRBJ2-3|TRBV4-1
CASSGGLAGLASDTQYF
TGCGCCAGCAGCGGTGGACTAGCGGGGTTGGCGTCAGATACGCAGTATTTT
>TRBD1|few|TRBJ2-7|TRBV7-9
CASSLTGVEQYF
TGTGCCAGCAGCTTGACAGGGGTCGAGCAGTACTTC
>TRBD2|many|TRBJ2-7|TRBV7-9
CASSSWVAGALDF
TGTGCCAGCAGCTCGTGGGTCGCGGGAGCCCTCGACTTC
>.|.|TRBJ2-7|TRBV19
CASSIIGPGYEQYF
TGTGCCAGTAGTATCATCGGCCCCGGTTACGAGCAGTACTTC
>.|few|TRBJ2-7|TRBV3-1
CASSPWEGESSYEQYF
TGTGCCAGCAGCCCATGGGAGGGGGAAAGCTCCTACGAGCAGTACTTC
>.|.|TRBJ2-5|TRBV4-1
CASSQGAPHQETQYF
TGCGCCAGCAGCCAAGGGGCACCCCACCAAGAGACCCAGTACTTC
>.|many|TRBJ2-1|TRBV4-2
CASSQGGNNEQFF
TGTGCCAGCAGCCAAGGAGGAAACAATGAGCAGTTCTTC
>TRBD1|.|TRBJ2-7|TRBV2
CASSELDRGFSNEQYF
TGTGCCAGCAGCGAACTGGACAGGGGGTTCTCTAACGAGCAGTACTTC
>.|.|TRBJ1-1|TRBV21-1
CASSIGTEAFF
TGTGCCAGCAGCATTGGGACAGAAGCTTTCTTT
>.|few|TRBJ2-3|TRBV10-3
CAISDGPTDTQYF
TGTGCCATCAGTGACGGCCCTACAGATACGCAGTATTTT
>TRBD1|.|TRBJ2-4|TRBV27
CASSSPPGQAKFIQYF
TGTGCCAGCAGTTCCCCTCCGGGACAGGCAAAATTTATTCAGTACTTC
>TRBD1|few|TRBJ2-1|TRBV7-6
CASSLPGQGEQFF
TGTGCCAGCAGCTTGCCTGGACAGGGGGAGCAGTTCTTC
>.|few|TRBJ1-1|TRBV25-1
CASSDQTLSNTEAFF
TGTGCCAGCAGTGACCAAACATTATCGAACACTGAAGCTTTCTTT
>.|few|TRBJ2-7|TRBV9
CASSVGPQGEQYF
TGTGCCAGCAGCGTAGGGCCTCAGGGCGAGCAGTACTTC
>TRBD1|many|TRBJ2-7|TRBV5-1
CASSLEAGGSYEQYF
TGCGCCAGCAGCTTGGAGGCAGGGGGCAGCTACGAGCAGTACTTC
>TRBD2|.|TRBJ2-5|TRBV13
CACCLGYLGLAEQETQYF
TGTGCCTGCTGTTTAGGTTATTTAGGGCTAGCGGAACAAGAGACCCAGTACTTC
>TRBD2|.|TRBJ2-1|TRBV4-3
CASSQDTGGSTEQFF
TGCGCCAGCAGCCAAGATACGGGCGGGAGCACTGAGCAGTTCTTC
>.|.|TRBJ2-1|TRBV2
CATMDYNEQFF
TGTGCCACCATGGACTACAATGAGCAGTTCTTC
>.|.|TRBJ1-1|TRBV29-1
CSVEGFVLGTLNTEAFF
TGCAGCGTTGAAGGGTTCGTACTTGGGACACTGAACACTGAAGCTTTCTTT
>TRBD2|.|TRBJ2-7|TRBV27
CASSSALRTSGRSSYEQYF
TGTGCCAGCAGTTCGGCGCTCAGGACTAGCGGGAGAAGTTCCTACGAGCAGTACTTC
>.|few|TRBJ2-3|TRBV7-2
CASSLGGPTDTQYF
TGTGCCAGCAGCTTAGGGGGGCCAACAGATACGCAGTATTTT
>TRBD1|many|TRBJ2-1|TRBV27
CASSFFRDRGYNEQFF
TGTGCCAGCAGTTTCTTCCGGGACAGGGGCTACAATGAGCAGTTCTTC
>.|many|TRBJ1-5|TRBV27
CASSPWGRDQPQHF
TGTGCCAGCAGTCCGTGGGGGCGCGATCAGCCCCAGCATTTT
>.|many|TRBJ2-3|TRBV9
CASSVVQGRSTDTQYF
TGTGCCAGCAGCGTAGTGCAGGGGCGAAGCACAGATACGCAGTATTTT
>.|few|TRBJ1-1|TRBV11-1
CASSPLSPPFRGDEAFF
TGTGCCAGCAGCCCGCTTTCCCCACCCTTTAGGGGGGATGAAGCTTTCTTT
>.|few|TRBJ2-3|TRBV6-1
CASTQFAGHTQYF
TGTGCCAGCACCCAGTTTGCAGGGCATACGCAGTATTTT
>TRBD1|few|TRBJ2-5|TRBV20-1
CSAPTGGYRETQYF
TGCAGTGCACCGACAGGGGGATATAGGGAGACCCAGTACTTC
>.|few|TRBJ2-7|TRBV5-1
CASSWFIGSYEQYF
TGCGCCAGCAGCTGGTTTATCGGTAGCTACGAGCAGTACTTC
>TRBD1|.|TRBJ1-2|TRBV4-1
CASSQPGQADGYTF
TGCGCCAGCAGCCAACCGGGACAGGCGGATGGCTACACCTTC
>TRBD1|few|TRBJ2-2|TRBV9
CASSVALTGDGGELFF
TGTGCCAGCAGCGTAGCCCTGACAGGGGACGGCGGGGAGCTGTTTTTT
>.|few|TRBJ2-1|TRBV5-6
CASSLPAVEQFF
TGTGCCAGCAGCTTGCCGGCTGTTGAGCAGTTCTTC
>TRBD2|few|TRBJ2-3|TRBV27
CASGTRADTQYF
TGTGCCAGCGGGACTAGGGCAGATACGCAGTATTTT
>.|many|TRBJ1-1|TRBV12-3/TRBV12-4
CASSHLLNLNTEAFF
TGTGCCAGCAGTCACTTACTGAACTTGAACACTGAAGCTTTCTTT
>.|many|TRBJ1-1|TRBV5-1
CASSLELGSGNTEAFF
TGCGCCAGCAGCTTGGAGCTGGGCTCAGGGAACACTGAAGCTTTCTTT
>.|few|TRBJ2-1|TRBV7-9
CASRERGGNEQFF
TGTGCCAGCAGGGAAAGGGGTGGCAATGAGCAGTTCTTC
>.|.|TRBJ2-5|TRBV7-6
CASSPPWAEETQYF
TGTGCCAGCAGCCCACCTTGGGCCGAAGAGACCCAGTACTTC
>TRBD2|many|TRBJ2-3|TRBV20-1
CSARVYGGRGDTQYF
TGCAGTGCTAGAGTATACGGGGGGAGGGGAGATACGCAGTATTTT
>.|.|TRBJ2-2|TRBV7-9
CASSLSGVGTGELFF
TGTGCCAGCAGCTTATCCGGGGTGGGCACCGGGGAGCTGTTTTTT
>.|few|TRBJ2-5|TRBV20-1
CSARDLRGGTETQYF
TGCAGTGCTAGAGATCTGAGGGGGGGTACGGAGACCCAGTACTTC
>.|many|TRBJ2-7|TRBV20-1
CSASGRSGDSYEQYF
TGCAGTGCTTCCGGCAGGTCAGGAGACTCCTACGAGCAGTACTTC
>.|many|TRBJ2-7|TRBV15
CATSREGGTSGYEQYF
TGTGCCACCAGCAGAGAGGGTGGCACTAGTGGCTACGAGCAGTACTTC
>.|.|TRBJ2-7|TRBV7-2
CASSPGYEYEQYF
TGTGCCAGCAGCCCTGGTTACGAGTACGAGCAGTACTTC
>TRBD2|many|TRBJ2-1|TRBV6-4
CASSEEREGSNEQFF
TGTGCCAGCAGTGAGGAGCGGGAGGGTTCCAATGAGCAGTTCTTC